This T cell receptor beta chain was captured in a study of identical twins. Each CDR3 protein is one row after TCRdb ran MiXCR on the 5' RACE reads. The sample lists some 690,000 distinct CDR3 sequences; 21% were seen once. There are a few counts of this clonotype. All donors were healthy Caucasians. The CDR3 consists of 17 residues. V lost 4 bases, J lost 2 bases, and 21 bases lay in between. Germline V gene data show CDR1 as MGHRA and CDR2 as YSYEKL. The sample was also reused in another study, on T cells expressing NK-cell markers. As that study records: The TCR beta repertoires originated in sorted CD3+CD56+NKG2C+, CD3+CD56+NKG2C- and CD3+CD56-NKG2C+ T cells. One observes that, in a few donors, these clonotypes were also the leading ones within the CD3+CD56-NKG2C+ fraction.

J is TRBJ2-7 and V is TRBV4-1; D is uncertain. The sequencing sample was made of PBMCs. The sequence derives from a woman aged 18-30 years in good health. The CDR3 spells CASSRAFGNGDPYEQYF. In DNA, the CDR3 is TGCGCCAGCAGCCGCGCCTTTGGAAACGGAGACCCCTACGAGCAGTACTTC.